The entry below describes one T cell receptor (beta chain). The length of the CDR3 is 14 residues. From germline, CDR1 is SGHVS and CDR2 FQNEAQ. Trimming removed 1 base from V and 3 bases from J, with 10 bases in between. This sample stems from a study of blood T cell repertoires in COVID-19. On the study more broadly: COVID-19 samples, acute and convalescent, were from the United States, Italy and Spain.

Original methodology: From reference gene primer amplification, estimates of nucleated cell counts were derived. The repertoire was sequenced with immunoSEQ multiplex PCR; TCRdb's copy has only in-frame clones and lacks some. V, J and clone size derive from that table, while D and trimming were established from the DNA sequence. In the table there are about 73,000 clones, approximately 88% of which are singletons. The chain is built from TRBV7-8 and TRBJ2-7, with D maybe TRBD2 (6 bases). The sample comprised peripheral blood. The source of this sequence is a man older than 75 with active or convalescent COVID-19. The CDR3, as DNA: TGTGCCAGCAGCTTAGTTGGGGGGTACTACGAGCAGTACTTC. It yields the protein CASSLVGGYYEQYF.